These T cell receptor beta chains were read from a single sample in a study of shared clonotypes between healthy human individuals. Sequenced by immunoSEQ multiplex PCR; TCRdb stores in-frame clones only, minus some. The top ten hold about 1.2% of the sample, which has 1.6 million or so clones, around 97% seen once. The sample comprised naive CD4+ T cells sorted from blood. The receptors stem from a man aged 25 to 40 in good health. Both conserved end residues are part of each CDR3. A D gene is named only where the DNA matches it firmly. Clone size appears in some rows only: once, few, many, or a class for an expanded clone.

J,D,size,V,DNA,CDR3
TRBJ2-2,.,.,TRBV7-9,TGTGCCAGCAGCTTCTATTCATCGGGGGAGCTGTTTTTT,CASSFYSSGELFF
TRBJ1-2,.,.,TRBV5-6,TGTGCCAGCAGCTTGGGGGAACTCCTCTATGGCTACACCTTC,CASSLGELLYGYTF
TRBJ1-1,.,.,TRBV19,TGTGCCAGTAAATCCCCTGAGCGGAACACTGAAGCTTTCTTT,CASKSPERNTEAFF
TRBJ2-1,.,.,TRBV10-1,TGCGCCAGCAGTGGGAATCGTAATGAGCAGTTCTTC,CASSGNRNEQFF
TRBJ2-7,.,.,TRBV5-5,TGTGCCAGCAGCTTCAGTGTGACCTACGAGCAGTACTTC,CASSFSVTYEQYF
TRBJ1-2,.,.,TRBV7-8,TGTGCCAGCACCCCTTCCCCCCCGGGAACTAACTATGGCTACACCTTC,CASTPSPPGTNYGYTF
TRBJ2-1,.,.,TRBV10-3,TGTGCCATCAGTAAATTGGGGACTTCACTCGGTGAGCAGTTCTTC,CAISKLGTSLGEQFF
TRBJ2-2,.,.,TRBV15,TGTGCCACCAGCAAGTGGCAGGGGACGAACACCGGGGAGCTGTTTTTT,CATSKWQGTNTGELFF
TRBJ2-5,.,.,TRBV5-8,TGTGCCAGCAGCCGCTCGACCCCGGGAGTACAAGAGACCCAGTACTTC,CASSRSTPGVQETQYF
TRBJ1-5,.,.,TRBV2,TGTGCCAGCAGTGAAGCAGGCCTCCCCAATCAGCCCCAGCATTTT,CASSEAGLPNQPQHF
TRBJ2-4,.,.,TRBV2,TGTGCCAGCAGTTTGACAGCCAAAAACATTCAGTACTTC,CASSLTAKNIQYF
TRBJ2-7,.,.,TRBV10-2,TGCGCCAGCAGGACAACAGGGCCCATTGGCTCCTACGAGCAGTACTTC,CASRTTGPIGSYEQYF
TRBJ1-3,.,.,TRBV28,TGTGCCAGCAGTTTAAGGGCACCCAGGAACACCATATATTTT,CASSLRAPRNTIYF
TRBJ2-1,.,.,TRBV5-1,TGCGCCAGCAGCTTGTTGGGGGAATCCTACAATGAGCAGTTCTTC,CASSLLGESYNEQFF
TRBJ1-2,TRBD1,.,TRBV7-2,TGTGCCAGCAGCCAGCGACAGGGGCGAGGCTACACCTTC,CASSQRQGRGYTF
TRBJ2-7,.,.,TRBV19,TGTGCCAGTAGCCAAGTATATAGTAGTTACGAGCAGTACTTC,CASSQVYSSYEQYF
TRBJ1-5,.,.,TRBV27,TGTGCCAGCAGTGGGGGTCGGTGGCAGCCCCAGCATTTT,CASSGGRWQPQHF
TRBJ2-3,TRBD2,.,TRBV5-1,TGCGCCAGCAGCTTGGGACTAGCTGCAGATACGCAGTATTTT,CASSLGLAADTQYF
TRBJ2-3,TRBD2,.,TRBV28,TGTGCCAGCAGTCCCCACGTCCAGCGGGGGACAGATACGCAGTATTTT,CASSPHVQRGTDTQYF
TRBJ2-5,.,.,TRBV11-3,TGTGCCAGCAGCACCCAATTCACAGGGCAAGAGACCCAGTACTTC,CASSTQFTGQETQYF
TRBJ2-5,TRBD1,.,TRBV5-1,TGCGCCAGCAGCTTGATGGAAGGGGGCGAAGAGACCCAGTACTTC,CASSLMEGGEETQYF
TRBJ2-7,.,.,TRBV7-3,TGTGCCAGCAGCACCAAAGGAGCCTACGAGCAGTACTTC,CASSTKGAYEQYF
TRBJ2-2,.,once,TRBV30,TGTGCCTGGAGTGTAACTTTCCGGAACACCGGGGAGCTGTTTTTT,CAWSVTFRNTGELFF
TRBJ1-5,.,.,TRBV9,TGTGCCAGCAGCGTAGCGCCTAATCAGCCCCAGCATTTT,CASSVAPNQPQHF
TRBJ2-3,.,.,TRBV7-2,TGTGCCAGCAGCTTACGGCCCTGGCCCACAGATACGCAGTATTTT,CASSLRPWPTDTQYF
TRBJ2-7,.,.,TRBV28,TGTGCCAGCAGTTACGGCTCCTACGAGCAGTACTTC,CASSYGSYEQYF
TRBJ2-1,.,.,TRBV28,TGTGCCAGCAGTTTTCCGGGAACCTACAATGAGCAGTTCTTC,CASSFPGTYNEQFF
TRBJ2-1,.,.,TRBV5-1,TGCGCCAGCAGCCTGGCGGTGGCGGGGAGCTCCTACAATGAGCAGTTCTTC,CASSLAVAGSSYNEQFF
TRBJ2-1,TRBD2,.,TRBV11-2,TGTGCCAGCAGCCCCTACGGGACTAGCGGCCCCTACAATGAGCAGTTCTTC,CASSPYGTSGPYNEQFF
TRBJ1-1,TRBD1,.,TRBV10-3,TGTGCCACCTCCGACAGGGCCACTGAAGCTTTCTTT,CATSDRATEAFF
TRBJ2-1,.,.,TRBV7-2,TGTGCCAGCAGCTTAGCGTGGACTTTCAATGAGCAGTTCTTC,CASSLAWTFNEQFF
TRBJ2-3,.,.,TRBV6-5,TGTGCCAGCAGTGGAAAGGGGAGGGATACGCAGTATTTT,CASSGKGRDTQYF
TRBJ1-2,.,.,TRBV5-6,TGTGCCAGCAGCTTGTGGGGGCCCGATGGCTACACCTTC,CASSLWGPDGYTF
TRBJ2-1,TRBD2,.,TRBV5-4,TGTGCCAGCAGCTTAACTAGCGGGAGTTCCAATGAGCAGTTCTTC,CASSLTSGSSNEQFF
TRBJ2-5,TRBD2,.,TRBV27,TGTGCCAGCACGCCAAGAAGACTAGCGGGAGCGATTGAGACCCAGTACTTC,CASTPRRLAGAIETQYF
TRBJ1-4,TRBD1,.,TRBV6-5,TGTGCCAGCAGACAGGGGTCAAAGACTAATGAAAAACTGTTTTTT,CASRQGSKTNEKLFF
TRBJ1-5,.,.,TRBV28,TGTGCCAGCAGTTTACTCCACGGGGCCGAAAATCAGCCCCAGCATTTT,CASSLLHGAENQPQHF
TRBJ1-5,TRBD1,.,TRBV27,TGTGCCAGCAGAGCTCAGGGGGACTATCAGCCCCAGCATTTT,CASRAQGDYQPQHF
TRBJ2-7,.,.,TRBV5-1,TGCGCCAGCAGCCAGGGGAGGAGGGAGCACGAGCAGTACTTC,CASSQGRREHEQYF
TRBJ1-1,.,.,TRBV6-1,TGTGCCAGCCTCCCATTCTCTATGAACACTGAAGCTTTCTTT,CASLPFSMNTEAFF
TRBJ2-7,.,.,TRBV9,TGTGCCAGCAGCGCGGGCCCTAGCTCCTACGAGCAGTACTTC,CASSAGPSSYEQYF
TRBJ2-5,.,.,TRBV5-6,TGTGCCAGCAGCTTGGTTCCGGGTGGGGAGACCCAGTACTTC,CASSLVPGGETQYF